This TCR beta chain derives from a study of blood T cell repertoires in COVID-19. CDR1 and CDR2 (germline): MNHNS, SASEGT. After removal of 3 bases from V and 7 bases from J, the junction contained 15 bases not matched to a gene. The CDR3 loop spans 17 amino acids. In the authors' methods: Reference gene primer amplification gave nucleated cell count estimates. Using immunoSEQ multiplex PCR, the repertoire was profiled, and TCRdb retains in-frame clones only, with some absent. V and J calls and clone size follow that table, whereas D and trimming were derived from the DNA. The sample has tens of thousands of clones, roughly 86% seen once.

This sequence joins TRBV6-1 and TRBJ2-7, with 10 bases matching TRBD2. This TCR was recovered from a man aged 65-85 years with acute or convalescent COVID-19. The sample comprised peripheral blood. This CDR3 reads CASSEHGLADILREQYF. The CDR3 DNA reads as TGTGCCAGCAGTGAGCATGGACTAGCGGATATTCTACGAGAGCAGTACTTC.